This T cell receptor beta chain was recovered during a study of cytomegalovirus exposure and HLA in healthy donors (dated by TCRdb to 2016 to 2017). For the wider study: According to an earlier analysis of 587 of the donors, about 180 million T cells yielded 90 million to 130 million unique TCR beta sequences and about 300 Gb of sequence data. An early release covering just under 650 HLA-typed donors comprised roughly 300 gigabases of sequencing data and around 80 million unique TCR sequences. Of the roughly 420 genotyped donors, over 80% were placed in the genetic ancestry cluster associated with self-reported Caucasian donors. The aim of the study was to test whether cataloging public T cell receptors could identify signatures of past pathogen exposure. Using immunosequencing, the study profiled T cell repertoires from 500 to 800 subjects and related those repertoires to cytomegalovirus serostatus. A separate validation cohort of approximately 130 different subjects was used in addition to the 666-subject first cohort. To predict cytomegalovirus infection status, the study combined high-throughput TCR immunosequencing, statistical association of individual TCRs with disease status, and machine learning. In a later analysis, previously published TCR beta repertoires from fewer than 750 donors were re-analyzed and high-resolution HLA genotyping was added so that TCR occurrence patterns could be studied. Rather than drawing on any new phenotypic data, the later analysis identified candidate immune exposures from TCR beta sequences and the way those sequences occurred across donors. In an earlier analysis of 500 to 650 of the donors, high-throughput TCR beta sequencing was used to judge whether each TCR beta V gene segment behaved as functional or pseudogenic. Donor age, sex, ethnicity and CMV serostatus were collected together with the repertoire data. Genome-wide SNP genotypes for about three fifths of the roughly 670 donors were used in a later genetic analysis, which treated that subset as a discovery cohort. All discovery cohort repertoires had been generated on a single sequencing platform. Class I and class II HLA loci were covered by the typing at four-digit resolution. Typing coverage differed by locus: A, B, C, DRB1 and DQB1 were typed in about 629-630 donors, DQA1 in about 500, DPA1 in approximately 610, and DPB1 in 400 to 490. A handful of DR-DQ haplotypes were handled as single units for association and clustering because linkage in the cohort was strong. Across some 400 genotyped donors of the cohort, an average of roughly 250,000 unique TCR beta nucleotide sequences per donor were sequenced, and roughly 18% of those sequences were non-productive. Overall results and qualifications from the work: According to the authors, the approach could potentially be generalized to other disease states and immunological phenotypes. Broadly in line with IMGT annotations, most TCR beta V segments showed up in productive rearrangements about 90% or about 30% of the time in an earlier analysis of 450 to 600 of the donors. A later analysis found that TCR association rates varied across HLA loci, with DRB1 alleles showing the most associated TCRs and HLA-C alleles the fewest. In both the original and validation cohorts, the classifier was reported to diagnose cytomegalovirus status with high specificity and sensitivity. Strong co-occurrence of HLA alleles, especially DR and DQ, made assigning TCR associations to individual alleles difficult. Correlated functional status among segregating V segments might be attributable to linkage disequilibrium, but an unknown experimental factor could not be ruled out. Some IMGT-functional V segments, including TRBV6-2 and TRBV6-3, could not be distinguished by the 87-base-pair reads and were therefore excluded. In a later analysis, several top co-occurrence clusters were reported to appear linked to parvovirus B19, influenza, CMV and Epstein-Barr virus. For the cohort, immune exposure information was limited to CMV serostatus. The cohort was sequenced for TCR beta chains only, and without alpha or paired-chain data the features that could be detected were limited. Compared with the approximately 710-donor mean, donors in an Asian-associated ancestry cluster had fewer N-insertions in productive TCRs, according to a later genetic analysis. At a false discovery rate of 0.05, a later analysis linked about 16,000 TCR beta sequences to specific HLA alleles. Across donors, most TCR sequences were observed very rarely, whereas some public TCRs were present in many individuals. A further reported finding was that TCR beta sequences accurately predicted the HLA-A and HLA-B alleles for most subjects in the first cohort. The presence/absence analyses assumed that sequencing depth was roughly uniform across donors, and that assumption may not be true. A cluster of highly shared sequence variants was judged likely to represent a technical artifact of the sequencing pipeline. In a later analysis, most CMV-associated TCR beta chains were found to appear HLA-restricted, with HLA associations seemingly driven largely by CMV exposure. Over 15 rarely observed V segments, including chromosome 9 orphons, were excluded from the earlier analysis of some 590 of the donors because counts were too low. The study listed around 160 TCR beta chains as associated with cytomegalovirus. In a later genetic analysis, a missense DCLRE1C variant was associated with V-gene and J-gene trimming of TCR beta chains, and the association was replicated in an independent cohort. HLA typing was unavailable for some donors at each locus, so association tests used only the typed subset. In vitro tests confirmed that a few of the cytomegalovirus-associated TCR beta chains recognize cytomegalovirus antigens. A later analysis found that HLA-associated TCR beta chains were more clonally expanded and had lower generation probabilities than equally common non-associated chains.

The V end loses 4 bases and the J end loses 0 bases, and a stretch of 7 bases separates them. The CDR3 starts with the cysteine, ends with the phenylalanine, and has 13 residues. Only the CDR3 portion is preserved as DNA: 39 bases, with reading frame beginning at the first base. Taken from the germline V gene, the CDR1 and CDR2 loops are SGDLS and YYNGEE. Details on this clone: What antigen it recognizes has not been identified. No base qualities exist here, and no much larger clone lies one base off it.

The cohort comprised hundreds of healthy bone marrow donors. At the time of sampling, all cohort members were nominally healthy, though unrecorded immune exposures were likely present. The donor was CMV seronegative and was included in the group of under 450 seronegative cohort members. A peripheral blood sample was provided by each donor, and peripheral blood mononuclear cells were used for TCR beta sequencing. The Qiagen DNeasy Blood Extraction Kit was used to extract genomic DNA from the blood cell samples. Library method: the immunoSEQ multiplex PCR assay. For the multiplex PCR, a mixture combining 60 forward primers for TCR Vbeta segments and 13 reverse primers for TCR Jbeta segments was used. The CDR3 region of rearranged TCR beta genes was amplified from genomic DNA by a multiplex PCR assay. Amplified TCR beta libraries were sequenced as 87-base-pair reads on the Illumina HiSeq System. In the authors' own workflow: A later analysis tallied roughly 78 million unique TCR beta chains across the roughly 610 repertoires, and approximately 9.9 million of those chains were shared by two or more donors. A nearest-neighbor algorithm error-corrected the raw reads and collapsed the reads into unique sequences, merging closely related sequences to remove PCR and sequencing errors. V, D and J gene segments were assigned by aligning CDR3 sequences to IMGT reference sequences. For a sequence to be retained, a match of at least six nucleotides was required to both a V gene segment and a J gene segment. A rearrangement was called productive if the CDR3 had no stop codons and remained in frame with V and J, and every other rearrangement was called non-productive. CDR3 was defined by IMGT convention, running from the second conserved V-encoded cysteine to the conserved J-encoded phenylalanine. The earlier analysis of 500 to 750 of the donors excluded any sequence lacking an unambiguous match to a single V gene segment. An earlier analysis of almost 600 of the donors classified V segments as functional when productive rearrangements were above 56.7% and as segregating when the standard deviation between donors was above 5%. A statistical classification framework was developed to diagnose cytomegalovirus status using the catalog of TCR beta chain sequences. V and J gene assignment, in a later analysis, came from comparing TCR nucleotide sequences with IMGT/GENE-DB human TR gene sequences. Using the TCRdist pipeline, a later analysis assigned CDR3 sequences along with most-parsimonious VDJ recombination scenarios. In a later analysis, each TCR beta chain was defined by its CDR3 amino acid sequence together with its V-gene family, and reads without a unique V-gene family were excluded. To address suspected cross-contamination and a sequencing artifact, a later analysis removed around 600 highly shared, low-generation-probability nucleotide sequences. In a later analysis, a clonal expansion index for each public chain was calculated from normalized within-repertoire ranks of inferred template counts. In a later analysis, generation probabilities were computed using a VDJ recombination model fitted to out-of-frame rearrangements, and the results were checked against IGoR. In a later analysis, hypergeometric tests were used to score TCR-TCR, TCR-HLA and TCR-CMV co-occurrence, with a repertoire-size bias correction applied to TCR pairs. To estimate false discovery rates, a later analysis permuted the HLA or CMV assignments 20 times. In a later analysis, co-occurring TCRs were grouped with DBSCAN, and TCRdist sequence similarity was added when clustering was performed within HLA-allele-positive subsets. Co-occurrence clustering excluded repertoires with fewer than 30,000 or more than 120,000 public chains, plus five with anomalous nucleotide sharing. This is the immuneACCESS table as TCRdb keeps it, with only in-frame sequences that have V and J called. A part of the clones is gone; compared with another copy, unresolved V genes explain less than half, and the rest is unexplained. V and J calls and clone size follow that table, whereas D and trimming were derived from the DNA. Present in this sample are about 170,000 clones, under 85% of which were seen just once. The ten largest clones add up to 3% to 3.5% of the sample.

The rearranged segments are TRBV9 and TRBJ1-1; no D segment can be confidently identified. The receptor comes from a female donor in good health and CMV-seronegative. Sequencing input: PBMCs. The nucleotide sequence reads TGTGCCAGCAGCCTCGCAGTGAACACTGAAGCTTTCTTT. This encodes CASSLAVNTEAFF.